The source of this T cell receptor (beta chain) is a study of blood T cell repertoires in COVID-19. The overall study: Acute and convalescent COVID-19 samples came from the United States, Italy and Spain. T cells, B-cell-depleted T cells, or PBMCs provided the cDNA or gDNA that served as material.

V was cut by 0 bases and J by 3 bases, with 3 bases left in between. The CDR3 has 13 amino acids. Germline V gene lookup returns CDR1 SEHNR and CDR2 FQNEAQ (reference sequence). As originally analysed: Reference gene primer amplification gave estimated nucleated cell counts. This table comes from immunoSEQ multiplex PCR, and its TCRdb copy is limited to in-frame clones, with some not included. That table gives V, J and clone size, and the DNA gave D and trimming. Of a few hundred thousand clones in the sample, roughly 85% were seen once. This chain joins TRBV7-9 and TRBJ1-3; D uncertain. This sequence was found in a woman younger than 45 with active or convalescent COVID-19. Sequencing was performed on peripheral blood. CDR3 loop: CASSLARGNTIYF. CDR3 sequence (DNA): TGTGCCAGCAGCTTAGCCCGTGGAAACACCATATATTTT.